The 26 T cell receptor beta chains in this list originate from one sample, sequenced in a study of blood T cell repertoires in COVID-19. Some clones are missing from TCRdb's copy, which holds only in-frame ones; the method was immunoSEQ multiplex PCR. The table lists around 220,000 clones, around nine tenths of them singletons. Material: peripheral blood. The receptor source for this set is a woman between 40 and 50 years old who had recovered from COVID-19.

The V call is TRBV28, the J call TRBJ1-6; possible D gene TRBD1, 6 bases. Between the trimmed V and J ends, which lost 7 bases and 7 bases, there was a span of 14 bases. Germline V gene data show CDR1 as MDHEN and CDR2 as SYDVKM. CDR3 length equals 14 residues. The CDR3 loop reads CASTPGGFNSPLHF. CDR3 nucleotides: TGTGCCAGCACCCCGGGGGGCTTCAATTCACCCCTCCACTTT.

The CDR3: CASSYSTAGNEQFF. CDR3 coding DNA: TGTGCCAGCAGTTACTCAACAGCCGGCAATGAGCAGTTCTTC. V usage is TRBV6-6 and J usage is TRBJ2-1; unclear D gene. CDR1 and CDR2 from the germline V gene are MNHNY and SVGAGI (reference sequence). The CDR3 length is 14 residues. The V end was cut by 0 bases, the J end by 6 bases, with 9 bases between.

This chain joins TRBV13 and TRBJ1-5; TRBD1 aligns across 8 bases. CDR1 is PRHDT, CDR2 FYEKMQ, per germline (reference sequence). The trim removed 3 bases at V and 4 bases at J, leaving 5 bases unmatched. The CDR3 loop spans 15 amino acids. The CDR3 region has the DNA TGTGCCAGCAGCTTTGGACAGGGTGGGAATCAGCCCCAGCATTTT. Translated: CASSFGQGGNQPQHF.

The CDR3 is CASSSSQGAQPQHF. The CDR3 DNA reads as TGTGCCAGCAGCTCCTCACAGGGGGCTCAGCCCCAGCATTTT. The chain links TRBV5-5 to TRBJ1-5; 9 bases align to TRBD1. This CDR3 has 14 amino acids. V lost 3 bases to trimming and J lost 6 bases; unmatched junction nucleotides: 4. Germline V gives CDR1 SGHKS, CDR2 YYEKEE (reference sequence). Using reference TRBV5-5 and TRBJ1-5 for the parts outside the CDR3, the full variable domain is DAGVTQSPTHLIKTRGQQVTLRCSPISGHKSVSWYQQVLGQGPQFIFQYYEKEERGRGNFPDRFSARQFPNYSSELNVNALLLGDSALYLCASSSSQGAQPQHFGDGTRLSIL.

The chain is built from TRBV29-1 and TRBJ1-1; 7 nucleotides align to TRBD1. This CDR3 spans 12 amino acids. Germline V gene sequence: CDR1 SQVTM, CDR2 ANQGSEA. J was trimmed by 7 bases and V by 2 bases; bases with no gene match: 4. The CDR3 is CSVERQGLEAFF. The CDR3 DNA sequence: TGCAGCGTTGAAAGACAGGGCCTTGAAGCTTTCTTT.

The rearrangement uses TRBV18 and TRBJ2-5; TRBD2 is a possible D gene (6 bases). V lost 2 bases and J 4 bases, leaving 11 bases between the germline ends. This CDR3 is built from 14 residues. Germline CDR1 and CDR2: KGHSH and LQKENI. In nucleotides, the CDR3 is TGTGCCAGCTCACCAAACGGGGGTCCAGAGACCCAGTACTTC. Its translation: CASSPNGGPETQYF.

V is TRBV7-9 and J is TRBJ1-2; D remains unclear. V lost 5 bases to trimming and J lost 0 bases, with 13 bases between them. CDR3 size: 15 residues. Germline assignment: CDR1 SEHNR and CDR2 FQNEAQ (reference sequence). The CDR3 nucleotides are TGTGCCAGCAGCCCCGTAGGCCTAGCTAACTATGGCTACACCTTC. Protein product: CASSPVGLANYGYTF.

This clone occurred once. The chain has TRBV7-2 and TRBJ2-1; possible D gene TRBD2, 5 bases. With 6 bases removed from V and 2 bases from J, the gap between germline ends came to 11 bases. Germline CDR1 SGHTA, CDR2 FQGNSA. There are 14 residues in the CDR3. CDR3 residues: CASSPDFAYNEQFF. The CDR3 region has the DNA TGTGCCAGCAGTCCGGACTTTGCCTACAATGAGCAGTTCTTC. Variable domain in full (rest from reference TRBV7-2 and TRBJ2-1): GAGVSQSPSNKVTEKGKDVELRCDPISGHTALYWYRQSLGQGLEFLIYFQGNSAPDKSGLPSDRFSAERTGGSVSTLTIQRTQQEDSAVYLCASSPDFAYNEQFFGPGTRLTVL.

The J gene is TRBJ2-3, the V gene TRBV27; TRBD2 matches 10 bases. The germline V gene encodes CDR1 MNHEY and CDR2 SMNVEV (reference sequence). The CDR3 loop spans 16 amino acids. V dropped 5 bases and J dropped 5; count of bases not matched to a gene: 10. CDR3 residues: CASSTAGGNYGDTQYF. DNA of the CDR3: TGTGCCAGCAGTACAGCGGGAGGGAACTACGGAGATACGCAGTATTTT.

This sequence joins TRBV6-2 or TRBV6-3 and TRBJ1-2, with 7 positions matching TRBD1. V dropped 5 bases and J dropped 4; count of bases not matched to a gene: 13. The CDR3 loop spans 16 amino acids. Per the germline V gene, CDR1 is MNHEY and CDR2 is SVGEGT. This CDR3 reads CASSPHRSGGVYGYTF. DNA of the CDR3: TGTGCCAGCAGTCCCCATCGTTCAGGGGGAGTCTATGGCTACACCTTC.

The V and J genes are TRBV7-2 and TRBJ1-5; tentative D call: TRBD1 (6 bases). The CDR3 totals 20 residues. Germline V lookup: CDR1 SGHTA, CDR2 FQGNSA. V lost 0 bases, J lost 0 bases, and 21 bases lay in between. The CDR3 region is CASSLAVLTGRSYSNQPQHF. CDR3 nucleotide sequence: TGTGCCAGCAGCTTAGCGGTGTTGACAGGCCGATCTTATAGCAATCAGCCCCAGCATTTT.

A single count supports this clone. This chain uses TRBV28 with TRBJ2-5; 9 bases fit TRBD1. This CDR3 is built from 15 residues. Per the germline V gene, CDR1 is MDHEN and CDR2 is SYDVKM. V lost 5 bases and J lost 5; bases outside the gene matches: 9. CDR3 bases: TGTGCCAGCAGTATCCCTATGACAGGGGGGGAGACCCAGTACTTC. Protein: CASSIPMTGGETQYF.

The chain is built from TRBV7-2 and TRBJ2-7; 8 bases align to TRBD2. Germline V gene data show CDR1 as SGHTA and CDR2 as FQGNSA. V was pared by 1 base and J by 0 bases, with 8 bases of the junction left unmatched. The CDR3 covers 17 residues. The CDR3 spells CASSLGGGYANSYEQYF. The CDR3 DNA follows: TGTGCCAGCAGCTTAGGCGGGGGGTACGCGAACTCCTACGAGCAGTACTTC.

The CDR3 here is CASSLDQYEENTIYF. The CDR3 nucleotides read TGTGCCAGCAGCTTAGATCAGTATGAGGAAAACACCATATATTTT. The gene calls are TRBV7-2 and TRBJ1-3; D unclear. CDR1 is SGHTA, CDR2 FQGNSA, per germline. V lost 1 base and J lost 6, with 13 bases in between. This CDR3 region has 15 residues.

This rearrangement joins TRBV5-6 to TRBJ2-4, with 9 bases fitting TRBD1. V shed 5 bases, J shed 1 base, and the junction held 10 bases outside the gene matches. The CDR3 spans 17 residues. The germline gives CDR1 SGHDT, CDR2 YYEEEE. CDR3 sequence: CASSWVTGGAAKNIQYF. CDR3 bases: TGTGCCAGCAGTTGGGTTACAGGGGGCGCTGCCAAAAACATTCAGTACTTC.

The gene calls are TRBV7-8 and TRBJ2-3, with D perhaps matching TRBD2 (7 bases). The V gene lost 5 bases and the J gene lost 4 bases, with 19 bases spanning the gap. The CDR3 totals 16 residues. The germline gives CDR1 SGHVS, CDR2 FQNEAQ. The CDR3 sequence: CASSVRRGGWADTQYF. The CDR3 bases are TGTGCCAGCAGCGTCCGTAGGGGGGGCTGGGCAGATACGCAGTATTTT.

The gene calls are TRBV6-5 and TRBJ2-2; D call uncertain. With 6 bases removed from V and 1 base from J, the gap between germline ends came to 9 bases. There are 14 residues in the CDR3. Per the germline V gene, CDR1 is MNHEY and CDR2 is SVGAGI. Here the CDR3 DNA reads TGTGCCAGCAGCCTTTTATTGAACACCGGGGAGCTGTTTTTT. It encodes CASSLLLNTGELFF.

The gene calls are TRBV3-1 (or the pseudogene TRBV3-2) and TRBJ2-2, with TRBD2 identical over 9 bases. CDR3 size: 18 residues. Germline V gene sequence: CDR1 LGHDT, CDR2 YNNKEL (reference sequence). Trimming at V came to 0 bases and at J to 1 base, leaving 6 bases not matched to a gene. The CDR3 loop reads CASSQDVAAGGNTGELFF. CDR3 DNA sequence: TGTGCCAGCAGCCAAGATGTCGCAGCGGGAGGGAACACCGGGGAGCTGTTTTTT.

The chain recombines TRBV7-3 with TRBJ2-6; 8 bases line up with TRBD1. With 3 bases clipped from V and 2 bases from J, the junction kept 3 bases outside the gene matches. CDR1 and CDR2 from the germline V gene are SGHTA and FQGTGA. This CDR3 is 16 amino acids long. The chain's CDR3 is CASSLTGVTGANVLTF. In DNA, the CDR3 is TGTGCCAGCAGCTTGACAGGGGTGACTGGGGCCAACGTCCTGACTTTC.

The chain links TRBV13 to TRBJ2-5, with TRBD2 matching over 12 bases. Germline assignment: CDR1 PRHDT and CDR2 FYEKMQ (reference sequence). The junction had 5 bases not matched to a gene; V was cut back by 5 bases and J by 1 base. There are 16 residues in the CDR3. The CDR3 DNA sequence: TGTGCCAGCAGCGTGGGACTAGCGGGCGTCCAAGAGACCCAGTACTTC. Its translation: CASSVGLAGVQETQYF.

The chain recombines TRBV7-9 with TRBJ1-4, with TRBD1 matching 8 bases. The ends lost 4 bases at V and 4 bases at J; junction bases unmatched: 5. CDR3 length equals 15 residues. Germline assignment: CDR1 SEHNR and CDR2 FQNEAQ (reference sequence). CDR3 in DNA: TGTGCCAGCAGCTCCCGGGACAGGCATAATGAAAAACTGTTTTTT. Translating gives CASSSRDRHNEKLFF.

The V call is TRBV6-6, the J call TRBJ1-6; TRBD1 aligns across 8 bases. V lost 5 bases, J lost 5 bases, and 2 bases stayed unmatched. Germline V CDR1 and CDR2: MNHNY, SVGAGI (reference sequence). The CDR3 has 14 amino acids. The CDR3 DNA follows: TGTGCCAGCAGTCAGGGGGCCGATAATTCACCCCTCCACTTT. Residues: CASSQGADNSPLHF.

V is TRBV18 and J is TRBJ1-2; TRBD1 is a possible D gene (6 bases). V dropped 3 bases and J dropped 7 bases, with 15 bases sitting between them. CDR1 KGHSH and CDR2 LQKENI come from the germline V gene. This CDR3 contains 14 residues. This CDR3 is CASSPQGTELGYTF. CDR3 bases: TGTGCCAGCTCACCGCAGGGGACGGAACTTGGCTACACCTTC.

This clone was detected once. The chain combines TRBV4-2 with TRBJ2-5; TRBD2 is a possible D gene (6 bases). This CDR3 comprises 15 residues. Germline loops: CDR1 LGHNA, CDR2 YNFKEQ. V lost 0 bases and J 4 bases, leaving 12 bases between the germline ends. In nucleotides, the CDR3 is TGTGCCAGCAGCCAAGACCCCGAGGGAGGAGAGACCCAGTACTTC. Residues: CASSQDPEGGETQYF.

The chain couples TRBV7-2 to TRBJ1-5, with D possibly TRBD1 on 5 matching bases. From germline, CDR1 is SGHTA and CDR2 FQGNSA. CDR3 length: 15 amino acids. Trimming took off 0 bases at V and 6 bases at J, with 12 bases between the two ends. The CDR3 region has the DNA TGTGCCAGCAGCTTAGCCGGGGCCGGGAGTCAGCCCCAGCATTTT. Translating it yields CASSLAGAGSQPQHF.

The chain recombines TRBV3-1 (or the pseudogene TRBV3-2) with TRBJ2-5, with TRBD2 matching over 8 bases. This CDR3 has 15 amino acids. The V gene end was trimmed by 5 bases and the J gene end by 5 bases; junction bases not matched to a gene: 10. Germline lookup yields CDR1 LGHDT and CDR2 YNNKEL (reference sequence). CDR3 residues: CASSLTTGGAETQYF. CDR3 in DNA: TGTGCCAGCAGCTTGACGACGGGGGGGGCGGAGACCCAGTACTTC.